A single sample gave rise to the 17 T cell receptor beta chains below, sequenced in a study of CD8 T cells in Susac syndrome. Reverse transcription of about 0.45 to 1 ug RNA was performed with random hexamers. Via MiXCR, TCRdb re-called the immunoSEQ multiplex PCR reads, giving one row per CDR3 protein. The sample consists of 100,000 to 150,000 distinct CDR3 sequences, 93% of them appearing once. Sequenced sample: CD8+ T cells from PBMCs. The receptor source for this set is a human donor with multiple sclerosis.

The CDR3 nucleotides are TGTGCCAGCAGTTACTCCGACGGGGATACGCAGTATTTT. This codes for CASSYSDGDTQYF. The V call is TRBV6-5, the J call TRBJ2-3; D gene unclear. Germline loops: CDR1 MNHEY, CDR2 SVGAGI. The CDR3 contains 13 residues. The V and J ends lost 0 bases and 6 bases respectively, with 7 bases between them.

This chain links TRBV6-5 with TRBJ2-7; D remains ambiguous. This CDR3 comprises 16 residues. The V gene lost 0 bases and the J gene lost 0 bases, with 12 bases spanning the gap. Looked up from germline, CDR1 is MNHEY and CDR2 is SVGAGI. The CDR3 spells CASSYSVRLTSYEQYF. CDR3 nucleotides: TGTGCCAGCAGTTACTCGGTCAGGTTGACCTCCTACGAGCAGTACTTC.

This clonotype was counted between two and nine times. The chain uses TRBV24-1 and TRBJ2-2; TRBD2 matches 7 bases. This CDR3 has 14 residues. CDR1 KGHDR and CDR2 SFDVKD come from the germline V gene. The ends lost 7 bases at V and 0 bases at J; junction bases unmatched: 1. The CDR3 is CATRGLANTGELFF. DNA of the CDR3: TGTGCCACCAGAGGACTAGCGAACACCGGGGAGCTGTTTTTT.

The chain carries TRBV7-6 and TRBJ1-1; D unresolved. The germline V and J ends were trimmed by 5 bases and 6 bases, with 13 bases remaining between them. Germline V CDR1 and CDR2: SGHVS, FNYEAQ. The CDR3 runs 13 residues. CDR3 protein: CASSAEVGSEAFF. DNA for the CDR3: TGTGCCAGCAGCGCAGAAGTGGGCTCTGAAGCTTTCTTT.

The V call is TRBV29-1, the J call TRBJ2-7; D is unclear. This CDR3 is 12 amino acids long. V was clipped by 4 bases and J by 5 bases, with 12 bases between them. Germline assignment: CDR1 SQVTM and CDR2 ANQGSEA. This chain's CDR3 is CSVVPWGHEQYF. The CDR3 nucleotides read TGCAGCGTTGTCCCGTGGGGTCACGAGCAGTACTTC.

This clonotype was counted a single time. J is TRBJ1-2 and V is TRBV27; D is uncertain. V shed 0 bases and J shed 4 bases, with 12 bases lying between them. The CDR3 consists of 15 residues. The V gene's germline CDR1 is MNHEY and CDR2 SMNVEV (reference sequence). The CDR3 is CASSLSHRDPYGYTF. CDR3 DNA: TGTGCCAGCAGTTTATCGCACCGAGACCCCTATGGCTACACCTTC.

This clonotype was counted a few times. V and J are TRBV5-1 and TRBJ2-7; D call uncertain. Germline CDR1 reads SGHRS; CDR2 reads YFSETQ. V was shortened by 4 bases and J by 1 base, with 12 bases between the two germline ends. CDR3 length: 14 amino acids. This chain's CDR3 is CASSPWTESYEQYF. The CDR3 DNA reads TGCGCCAGCAGCCCTTGGACGGAGTCCTACGAGCAGTACTTC.

This chain joins TRBV12-3 or TRBV12-4 and TRBJ2-7, with D possibly being TRBD2 (5 bases). Trimming took off 3 bases at V and 6 bases at J, with 6 bases between the two ends. CDR3 size: 11 residues. In DNA, the CDR3 is TGTGCCAGCAGTTTCGGGGTCGAGCAGTACTTC. Translation: CASSFGVEQYF.

The chain is built from TRBV29-1 and TRBJ2-1; the match to TRBD2 covers 9 bases. V lost 0 bases and J lost 8; bases outside the gene matches: 5. This CDR3 contains 14 residues. Germline CDR1 and CDR2: SQVTM and ANQGSEA. CDR3 amino acids: CSVEDLAGLYEQFF. In DNA form, the CDR3 reads TGCAGCGTTGAAGATCTAGCGGGGCTCTATGAGCAGTTCTTC.

In its sample, this clonotype was seen once. V gene TRBV12-3 or TRBV12-4 combines with J gene TRBJ1-4; D gene uncertain. This CDR3 spans 14 amino acids. V was pared by 4 bases and J by 6 bases, with 12 bases between. CDR3 amino acids: CASSSRGGYEKLFF. The CDR3 coding sequence is TGTGCCAGCAGTTCTCGAGGAGGGTATGAAAAACTGTTTTTT.

The chain combines TRBV7-9 with TRBJ1-1; D ambiguous. CDR1 SEHNR and CDR2 FQNEAQ come from the germline V gene (reference sequence). The CDR3 runs to 12 residues. Trimming stripped 2 bases from V and 6 bases from J, with 7 bases between. The CDR3, as DNA: TGTGCCAGCAGCTTAAGGTACGCTGAAGCTTTCTTT. This translates into CASSLRYAEAFF.

This rearrangement joins TRBV4-1 to TRBJ1-4; possibly TRBD1 for D (5 bases). The germline V and J ends were trimmed by 1 base and 6 bases, with 12 bases remaining between them. This CDR3 contains 15 residues. Germline CDR1 and CDR2: MGHRA and YSYEKL. The CDR3 reads CASSQVWGNDEKLFF. The CDR3 nucleotides read TGCGCCAGCAGCCAAGTGTGGGGGAACGATGAAAAACTGTTTTTT.

The chain recombines TRBV9 with TRBJ1-1; possible D gene TRBD1, 5 bases. Trimming removed 3 bases at V and 4 bases at J, with 10 bases between. This CDR3 has 13 residues. The germline V gene encodes CDR1 SGDLS and CDR2 YYNGEE. CDR3 coding DNA: TGTGCCAGCAGCGCCAGGGTGAGCACTGAAGCTTTCTTT. Residues: CASSARVSTEAFF.

V usage is TRBV20-1 and J usage is TRBJ2-5; 10 bases are a match to TRBD1. This CDR3 has 13 amino acids. Germline V gene lookup returns CDR1 DFQATT and CDR2 SNEGSKA (reference sequence). J gave up 3 bases and V 3 bases, and 1 base lay outside the gene matches. This CDR3 reads CSARGTGEETQYF. DNA for the CDR3: TGCAGTGCTAGGGGGACAGGGGAAGAGACCCAGTACTTC.

This clonotype was observed a handful of times. The chain joins TRBV19 to TRBJ1-5; no clear D. Germline CDR1 reads LNHDA; CDR2 reads SQIVND (reference sequence). Trimming stripped 6 bases from V and 4 bases from J, with 7 bases between. The CDR3 runs 12 residues. The chain's CDR3 is CASSPINQPQHF. The CDR3 coding sequence is TGTGCCAGTAGCCCTATAAATCAGCCCCAGCATTTT.

The J gene is TRBJ2-7, the V gene TRBV29-1, with D possibly called TRBD1 or TRBD2 (5 bases each). V was trimmed by 0 bases and J by 6 bases, leaving 12 bases between them. The germline CDR1 and CDR2 sequences are SQVTM and ANQGSEA. The CDR3 runs to 13 residues. DNA of the CDR3: TGCAGCGTTGAAGAAAGTGGGGGTTCCGAGCAGTACGTC. It is translated as CSVEESGGSEQYV.

CDR3 loop: CASSVAGAAGETQYF. DNA of the CDR3: TGTGCCAGCAGCGTAGCGGGAGCGGCCGGAGAGACCCAGTACTTC. The rearrangement joins TRBV9 to TRBJ2-5, with D perhaps TRBD2 (6 bases). Deletions cut 0 bases from V and 4 bases from J, with 13 bases between. This CDR3 region has 15 residues. Germline values: CDR1 SGDLS, CDR2 YYNGEE. Combining the CDR3 with reference TRBV9 and TRBJ2-5 gives the whole variable domain DSGVTQTPKHLITATGQRVTLRCSPRSGDLSVYWYQQSLDQGLQFLIQYYNGEERAKGNILERFSAQQFPDLHSELNLSSLELGDSALYFCASSVAGAAGETQYFGPGTRLLVL.